This paragraph covers one T cell receptor (beta chain) sequence. Its target is unknown. The germline gives CDR1 DFQATT, CDR2 SNEGSKA (reference sequence). This CDR3 is 11 amino acids long. With 3 bases removed from V and 4 bases from J, the gap between germline ends came to 6 bases. These data belong to a study of OX40 agonist ivuxolimab in advanced cancers. Study-wide results and limits: Low normalized T-cell clonal expansion was also seen in some nonresponders. Not determined was the antigen specificity of the expanded peripheral T cells. CD4+ and CD8+ blood T cells expanded clonally by week 6 at 0.1 to 3.0 mg/kg.

The repertoire was sequenced with immunoSEQ multiplex PCR; TCRdb's copy has only in-frame clones and lacks some. Of 60,000 to 65,000 clones listed, approximately 81% are singletons. With autoimmune disease history or systemic immunosuppression, patients were excluded. The specimen was CD4+ or CD8+ T cells sorted from blood, collected in a trial of the OX40 agonist ivuxolimab. The sequence came from an adult with an advanced solid tumor such as melanoma, head and neck, liver or kidney cancer. The chain is built from TRBV20-1 and TRBJ1-2; weak D call: TRBD1 (5 bases). CDR3 in amino acids: CSASRGYGYTF. In DNA form, the CDR3 reads TGCAGTGCTAGTAGGGGCTATGGCTACACCTTC.